This passage covers 26 T cell receptor beta chains from one sample sequenced in a study of blood T cell repertoires in COVID-19. Libraries were prepared by immunoSEQ multiplex PCR; TCRdb keeps only in-frame clonotypes and omits some of them. Here the sample spans 60,000 to 70,000 clones, 65% to 85% being singletons. Sequencing input: peripheral blood. These receptors originate from a human donor in a cohort sampled during active COVID-19.

The chain joins TRBV7-9 to TRBJ1-1; 12 bases align to TRBD1. V shed 5 bases, J shed 6 bases, and the junction held 7 bases outside the gene matches. This CDR3 has 15 residues. Per the germline V gene, CDR1 is SEHNR and CDR2 is FQNEAQ (reference sequence). The CDR3 nucleotides are TGTGCCAGCAGCCCCCCCGGGACAGGGGGCTCTGAAGCTTTCTTT. Translating gives CASSPPGTGGSEAFF.

The CDR3 is CASTNGGQGVYEQYF. The CDR3 bases are TGTGCCAGCACTAACGGGGGACAGGGAGTTTACGAGCAGTACTTC. The V and J genes are TRBV28 and TRBJ2-7, with 9 bases lining up with TRBD1. With V trimmed by 7 bases and J by 4 bases, 11 bases remained unmatched. Germline V gives CDR1 MDHEN, CDR2 SYDVKM. The CDR3 has 15 residues.

This clone was seen only a few times. The rearrangement links TRBV7-9 to TRBJ1-1; no definite D call. From germline, CDR1 is SEHNR and CDR2 FQNEAQ (reference sequence). V dropped 1 base and J dropped 7 bases, with 13 bases sitting between them. This CDR3 region has 14 residues. Written as DNA, the CDR3 is TGTGCCAGCAGCTTAGGAGGAGGGTACAGTGAAGCTTTCTTT. It codes for CASSLGGGYSEAFF.

The chain has TRBV3-1 (or the pseudogene TRBV3-2) and TRBJ2-2; 13 nucleotides agree with TRBD2. The CDR3 totals 16 residues. Germline loops: CDR1 LGHDT, CDR2 YNNKEL (reference sequence). The V and J ends lost 6 bases and 4 bases, in that order; junction bases with no gene match: 5. CDR3 sequence (DNA): TGTGCCAGCAGACGGACTAGCGGGGGCGCCACCGGGGAGCTGTTTTTT. Residues: CASRRTSGGATGELFF.

V usage is TRBV28 and J usage is TRBJ1-1, with a weak D call TRBD1 (6 bases). The V end was cut by 6 bases, the J end by 1 base, with 12 bases between. This CDR3 is built from 14 residues. Germline V gives CDR1 MDHEN, CDR2 SYDVKM. The CDR3 DNA reads TGTGCCAGCAGGATGGACAGTGGGAACACTGAAGCTTTCTTT. Translation: CASRMDSGNTEAFF.

This sequence joins TRBV4-3 and TRBJ1-3, with D possibly matching TRBD1 (6 bases). V was pared by 0 bases and J by 0 bases, with 15 bases between. CDR1 is LGHNA, CDR2 YSLEER, per germline. The CDR3 spans 18 residues. The CDR3 loop is CASSQDRPGGHSGNTIYF. The CDR3 bases are TGCGCCAGCAGCCAAGATCGCCCGGGGGGGCACTCTGGAAACACCATATATTTT.

This chain connects TRBV4-1 to TRBJ2-7; TRBD1 agrees at 8 bases. This CDR3 is 16 amino acids long. Germline CDR1 is MGHRA and CDR2 is YSYEKL. Germline trimming cut 3 bases from V and 4 bases from J; bases unmatched to any gene: 11. In DNA, the CDR3 is TGCGCCAGCAGCCAGCCTACGGACAGGGCCTGGTACGAGCAGTACTTC. This sequence encodes CASSQPTDRAWYEQYF.

The rearrangement uses TRBV9 and TRBJ1-2; D is ambiguous. This CDR3 spans 15 amino acids. V was trimmed by 0 bases and J by 0 bases, leaving 9 bases between them. Looked up from germline, CDR1 is SGDLS and CDR2 is YYNGEE. The chain's CDR3 is CASSVGTEANYGYTF. The DNA of the CDR3 is TGTGCCAGCAGCGTAGGCACAGAAGCTAACTATGGCTACACCTTC.

This clone was observed once. The J gene is TRBJ1-4, the V gene TRBV19; D unclear. The CDR3 runs to 12 residues. Germline V gives CDR1 LNHDA, CDR2 SQIVND (reference sequence). The ends were cut back, 3 bases at V and 10 bases at J, with 9 bases in the middle. The CDR3 region is CASSMDSRKLFF. The CDR3 DNA follows: TGTGCCAGTAGTATGGACTCGCGAAAACTGTTTTTT.

J is TRBJ1-5 and V is TRBV7-9; 8 nucleotides agree with TRBD1. Germline lookup yields CDR1 SEHNR and CDR2 FQNEAQ (reference sequence). The CDR3 contains 14 residues. With 5 bases clipped from V and 3 bases from J, the junction kept 3 bases outside the gene matches. As DNA, the CDR3 is TGTGCCAGCAGCCCGGGACAGGACAATCAGCCCCAGCATTTT. Its protein is CASSPGQDNQPQHF.

This clone is a singleton in its sample. The rearrangement uses TRBV4-3 and TRBJ1-4; D may be TRBD1 (6 bases). V was cut by 3 bases and J by 7 bases, with 15 bases left in between. This CDR3 has 15 amino acids. CDR1 is LGHNA and CDR2 is YSLEER in the germline V gene. The DNA for the CDR3 is TGCGCCAGCAGCCACGAGGGGGGGGCGGGTGAAAAACTGTTTTTT. Protein product: CASSHEGGAGEKLFF.

The J gene is TRBJ2-4, the V gene TRBV30; no clear D. This CDR3 is 13 amino acids long. Germline assignment: CDR1 GTSNPN and CDR2 SVGIG (reference sequence). V lost 3 bases and J lost 1, with 7 bases in between. The CDR3 spells CAWSEVAKNIQYF. CDR3 nucleotides: TGTGCCTGGAGCGAGGTGGCCAAAAACATTCAGTACTTC.

The rearrangement joins TRBV14 to TRBJ2-7; 7 bases agree with TRBD1. CDR3 length: 16 residues. V dropped 3 bases and J dropped 2; count of bases not matched to a gene: 10. Germline loops: CDR1 SGHDN, CDR2 FVKESK. Written as DNA, the CDR3 is TGTGCCAGCAGCCAGCCGGGACAGCGTGCAGCCTACGAGCAGTACTTC. Translating it yields CASSQPGQRAAYEQYF.

The V gene is TRBV19, the J gene TRBJ1-3; unclear D gene. The CDR3 loop spans 13 amino acids. Trimming stripped 8 bases from V and 7 bases from J, with 15 bases between. Germline loops: CDR1 LNHDA, CDR2 SQIVND (reference sequence). The CDR3 region has the DNA TGTGCCAGTGGACCTCGGGAGCTGAACACCATATATTTT. This codes for CASGPRELNTIYF.

On this clone: At one end the junction does not follow the germline gene, possibly because of a read error. The rearrangement links TRBV6-1 to TRBJ1-5; D ambiguous. Germline V gene lookup returns CDR1 MNHNS and CDR2 SASEGT. CDR3 length: 15 amino acids. The CDR3 here is CASREGSALSQPQHF. For the CDR3, the DNA is TGTGCCAGCCGTGAAGGCAGTGCCCTTTCCCAGCCCCAGCATTTT.

This sequence joins TRBV5-1 and TRBJ1-2; TRBD1 matches 9 bases. CDR3 size: 14 residues. Losses at the gene ends were 0 bases for V and 8 bases for J; bases not matched to a gene: 5. CDR1 SGHRS and CDR2 YFSETQ come from the germline V gene. The CDR3 DNA sequence: TGCGCCAGCAGCTTGGGGACAGGGGCCTTAGGCTACACCTTC. Amino acids: CASSLGTGALGYTF.

The chain recombines TRBV9 with TRBJ2-3, with a weak D call TRBD1 (5 bases). The V and J ends lost 0 bases and 0 bases respectively, with 5 bases between them. CDR1 is SGDLS, CDR2 YYNGEE, per germline. The CDR3 runs to 14 residues. The CDR3 protein is CASSVGGSTDTQYF. CDR3 in DNA: TGTGCCAGCAGCGTAGGGGGCAGCACAGATACGCAGTATTTT. Full variable domain (rest looked up from reference TRBV9 and TRBJ2-3): DSGVTQTPKHLITATGQRVTLRCSPRSGDLSVYWYQQSLDQGLQFLIQYYNGEERAKGNILERFSAQQFPDLHSELNLSSLELGDSALYFCASSVGGSTDTQYFGPGTRLTVL.

The rearrangement uses TRBV2 and TRBJ1-4, with D unresolved. Germline CDR1 is SNHLY and CDR2 is FYNNEI. V was clipped by 6 bases and J by 10 bases, with 12 bases between them. This CDR3 is built from 12 residues. The CDR3 nucleotides are TGTGCCAGCAGCCCCGAGGGCGGAAAACTGTTTTTT. This encodes CASSPEGGKLFF.

V is TRBV28 and J is TRBJ1-2, with a tentative D call TRBD1 (6 bases). Trimming removed 6 bases at V and 7 bases at J, with 24 bases between. The CDR3 runs 16 residues. The V gene's germline CDR1 is MDHEN and CDR2 SYDVKM. CDR3: CASSLGGAGVQSGYTF. The CDR3 nucleotides are TGTGCCAGCAGCCTCGGGGGGGCAGGGGTTCAAAGTGGCTACACCTTC.

The genes are TRBV12-3 or TRBV12-4 and TRBJ1-1; D call uncertain. CDR3 length: 13 amino acids. V shed 5 bases and J shed 1 base, with 8 bases lying between them. CDR3 in DNA: TGTGCCAGCAGTCCTCCCGGGAACACTGAAGCTTTCTTT. Residues: CASSPPGNTEAFF.

This clone came up once. The chain's CDR3 is CASSPTGGRYGYTF. The CDR3 coding sequence is TGTGCCAGCTCACCGACAGGGGGCAGGTATGGCTACACCTTC. The chain uses TRBV18 and TRBJ1-2; 10 bases are shared with TRBD1. Germline trimming cut 3 bases from V and 5 bases from J; bases unmatched to any gene: 3. The germline V gene has CDR1 KGHSH and CDR2 LQKENI. The CDR3 extends over 14 amino acids. The full variable domain, in which reference TRBV18 and TRBJ1-2 provide the parts outside the CDR3, is NAGVMQNPRHLVRRRGQEARLRCSPMKGHSHVYWYRQLPEEGLKFMVYLQKENIIDESGMPKERFSAEFPKEGPSILRIQQVVRGDSAAYFCASSPTGGRYGYTFGSGTRLTVV.

The chain carries TRBV11-2 and TRBJ1-6, with 9 nucleotides matching TRBD1. The CDR3 runs 15 residues. Trimming removed 4 bases from V and 5 bases from J; junction bases left unmatched: 3. Germline-derived CDR1 and CDR2 are SGHAT and FQNNGV. Written as DNA, the CDR3 is TGTGCCAGCAGCTCGGACAGGGGAAATAATTCACCCCTCCACTTT. Amino acid sequence: CASSSDRGNNSPLHF.

The chain uses TRBV28 and TRBJ2-7, with a weak D call TRBD1 (6 bases). The CDR3 is 16 amino acids. Between the trimmed V and J ends, which lost 3 bases and 3 bases, there was a span of 18 bases. CDR1 and CDR2 (germline): MDHEN, SYDVKM. The CDR3 loop is CASSFFLGPGDYEQYF. The CDR3 DNA is TGTGCCAGCAGTTTTTTCTTAGGTCCAGGGGACTACGAGCAGTACTTC.

The V gene is TRBV7-7, the J gene TRBJ2-1; D is unclear. This CDR3 contains 14 residues. Looked up from germline, CDR1 is SSHAT and CDR2 is FNYEAQ (reference sequence). V gave up 1 base and J gave up 3 bases, with 7 bases separating them. CDR3 sequence: CASSLGANYNEQFF. In nucleotides, the CDR3 is TGTGCCAGCAGCTTAGGGGCAAACTACAATGAGCAGTTCTTC.

J is TRBJ1-1 and V is TRBV27; weak D call: TRBD1 (6 bases). The ends were cut back, 2 bases at V and 2 bases at J, with 9 bases in the middle. The germline CDR1 and CDR2 sequences are MNHEY and SMNVEV (reference sequence). This CDR3 comprises 14 residues. CDR3 region: CASSLGTLNTEAFF. The CDR3 nucleotides are TGTGCCAGCAGTTTAGGGACACTTAACACTGAAGCTTTCTTT.

This clone occurred once. This sequence joins TRBV11-1 and TRBJ2-6; D not resolved. Germline values: CDR1 SGHAT, CDR2 FQDESV (reference sequence). Trimming removed 5 bases from V and 0 bases from J, with 5 bases in between. The CDR3 is 14 residues long. Here the CDR3 reads CASSRGSGANVLTF. CDR3 in DNA: TGTGCCAGCAGCCGAGGCTCTGGGGCCAACGTCCTGACTTTC.